Below, 5 T cell receptor beta chains from the same sample are listed, as sequenced in a study of cytomegalovirus exposure and HLA in healthy donors. The PCR was carried out with 60 Vbeta primers and 13 Jbeta primers. Assay: immunoSEQ multiplex PCR; the TCRdb copy retains only in-frame clones and omits some. The sample yields about 120,000 clones, 75% to 90% seen once. What was sequenced was PBMCs. The receptors shown here come from a man aged 25-45 years in good health and CMV-seronegative.

The chain has TRBV7-2 and TRBJ2-3, with 9 bases lining up with TRBD2. Germline V gene lookup returns CDR1 SGHTA and CDR2 FQGNSA. V lost 6 bases and J lost 1; bases outside the gene matches: 8. This CDR3 has 16 amino acids. The DNA for the CDR3 is TGTGCCAGCAGTTACCTAGCGGGGAGACGCACAGATACGCAGTATTTT. Protein product: CASSYLAGRRTDTQYF.

The V and J genes are TRBV5-1 and TRBJ2-7; 8 bases match TRBD2. The junction had 9 bases not matched to a gene; V was cut back by 0 bases and J by 1 base. The CDR3 runs 17 residues. CDR1 and CDR2 (germline): SGHRS, YFSETQ. CDR3 DNA sequence: TGCGCCAGCAGCTTGGCCCGGGCGGGGGGTACGTCCTACGAGCAGTACTTC. This translates into CASSLARAGGTSYEQYF. The full variable domain, rest sourced from reference TRBV5-1 and TRBJ2-7, is KAGVTQTPRYLIKTRGQQVTLSCSPISGHRSVSWYQQTPGQGLQFLFEYFSETQRNKGNFPGRFSGRQFSNSRSEMNVSTLELGDSALYLCASSLARAGGTSYEQYFGPGTRLTVT.

The chain has TRBV19 and TRBJ2-5; 11 bases map to TRBD1. The CDR3 length is 14 residues. Losses at the gene ends were 5 bases for V and 5 bases for J; bases not matched to a gene: 4. Per germline, CDR1 LNHDA and CDR2 SQIVND (reference sequence). The CDR3 nucleotides read TGTGCCAGTAGTCGGACAGGGGGCAGGGAGACCCAGTACTTC. Its protein is CASSRTGGRETQYF.

The chain combines TRBV18 with TRBJ1-5, with TRBD1 as a possible D gene (6 bases). The CDR3 is 15 amino acids. The germline gives CDR1 KGHSH, CDR2 LQKENI. V shed 4 bases and J shed 0 bases, with 10 bases lying between them. The CDR3 loop is CASSQYRASNQPQHF. CDR3 sequence (DNA): TGTGCCAGCTCACAGTACAGGGCTAGCAATCAGCCCCAGCATTTT. Together with reference TRBV18 and TRBJ1-5, the CDR3 gives the full variable domain: NAGVMQNPRHLVRRRGQEARLRCSPMKGHSHVYWYRQLPEEGLKFMVYLQKENIIDESGMPKERFSAEFPKEGPSILRIQQVVRGDSAAYFCASSQYRASNQPQHFGDGTRLSIL.

This clone was detected only once. This chain uses TRBV19 with TRBJ2-7; perhaps TRBD1 as D (6 bases). Trimming took 0 bases from V and 2 from J, leaving 14 bases between them. Germline CDR1 and CDR2: LNHDA and SQIVND (reference sequence). This CDR3 has 16 residues. The CDR3 region is CASSIDLADSAYEQYF. CDR3 coding DNA: TGTGCCAGTAGTATAGACCTCGCGGACAGTGCCTACGAGCAGTACTTC.